This T cell receptor (beta chain) came from a study of ipilimumab plus nivolumab after autologous stem cell transplantation. Study background: A median of roughly eight nivolumab and 5 ipilimumab doses were given. The DLBCL cohort had primary refractory and relapsed disease, with 18-month progression-free survival of about 86% and 29%.

Trimming stripped 5 bases from V and 1 base from J, with 14 bases between. This CDR3 has 15 amino acids. Per germline, CDR1 SEHNR and CDR2 FQNEAQ (reference sequence). The study's findings and limits: Per the authors, repertoire, Treg and microbiota data justify further study.

Checkpoint therapy with ipilimumab 1 mg/kg began 14 to 28 days after transplant. This clone was found a few times. Its matching antigen is unknown. Assay used: immunoSEQ multiplex PCR; TCRdb lists only in-frame clones, some missing. The data show some 87,000 clones, more than 80% seen once. The sequence derives from a male donor with diffuse large B-cell lymphoma. The gene calls are TRBV7-9 and TRBJ1-1; D may be TRBD1 (5 bases). The material was PBMCs, obtained in a trial of ipilimumab plus nivolumab as post-transplant consolidation. CDR3 loop: CASSPQQVPNTEAFF. The CDR3 nucleotides are TGTGCCAGCAGCCCTCAACAGGTACCGAACACTGAAGCTTTCTTT.